Shown below are 30 T cell receptor beta chains from a single sample sequenced in a study of tumor-infiltrating lymphocytes in primary liver carcinoma. A constant-region primer served to make TCR beta cDNA from roughly 500 ng total RNA. Slightly modified ARM-PCR served as the procedure for the TCR beta libraries. These libraries came from three rounds of nested multiplex PCR. It was with TRBV1-TRBV30 forward primers and a C-beta reverse primer that the first two PCR rounds were run, at about 10 cycles each. TCRdb used MiXCR to reprocess the multiplex PCR reads, holding one entry per CDR3 protein. The repertoire consists of just under 95,000 distinct CDR3 sequences, with around 68% occurring once and the leading ten covering around 25%. It was from 20-30 mg of unsorted bulk tissue that RNA and DNA were co-extracted. The sequenced sample was tumor-adjacent normal liver tissue. These receptors were obtained from a man aged 40-55 years with primary liver carcinoma and hepatitis B virus infection.

The chain has TRBV11-3 and TRBJ1-1; unclear D gene. Germline V lookup: CDR1 SGHNT, CDR2 YENEEA. V lost 5 bases, J lost 1 base, and 11 bases lay in between. The CDR3 consists of 14 residues. The CDR3 loop is CASSRSRANTEAFF. CDR3 nucleotide sequence: TGTGCCAGCAGCCGCAGTCGGGCGAACACTGAAGCTTTCTTT.

This clonotype was observed once. At one of its ends the junction is not consistent with the germline gene, which may arise from a read error. This CDR3 is CASSSWTPPTDTRYF. As DNA, the CDR3 is TGTGCCAGCAGTTCATGGACCCCCCCCACAGATACGCGGTATTTT. This rearrangement joins TRBV28 to TRBJ2-3; D not resolved. This CDR3 region has 15 residues. Germline values: CDR1 MDHEN, CDR2 SYDVKM.

Of note for this clonotype: The CDR3 does not end in the conserved phenylalanine or tryptophan, so this is likely a read error. The V call is TRBV29-1, the J call TRBJ1-2; D call uncertain. The CDR3 spans 13 residues. The germline V gene has CDR1 SQVTM and CDR2 ANQGSEA. The CDR3 region has the DNA TGCAACGTTGAAGATGGTAACGGCTATGGCTACACCCTC. This translates into CNVEDGNGYGYTL.

This chain joins TRBV11-2 and TRBJ2-1; 9 bases align to TRBD1. Trimming took 1 base from V and 12 from J; bases not matched to a gene: 13. Germline CDR1 reads SGHAT; CDR2 reads FQNNGV. The CDR3 is 16 amino acids. The CDR3 DNA is TGTGCCAGCAGCTTAGGCGGGACAGGGTTCTTGCCTGGGCAGTTCTTC. This gives the protein CASSLGGTGFLPGQFF.

With regard to this clonotype: An end of the junction differs from the germline gene, which may be a read error. The V gene is TRBV4-1, the J gene TRBJ2-6; D is perhaps TRBD1 (5 bases). The CDR3 totals 17 residues. The germline V gene has CDR1 MGHRA and CDR2 YSYEKL. CDR3 sequence reads: CTSSQLQEATGANVLPF. Here the CDR3 DNA reads TGCACCAGCAGCCAGCTACAAGAGGCTACTGGGGCCAACGTCCTGCCTTTC.

This clonotype was recorded at least ten times. The V and J genes are TRBV12-2 and TRBJ2-1; the DNA was not used to check the table's D call, TRBD1. TRBV12-2 counts as a pseudogene. The CDR3 totals 15 residues. The CDR3 DNA reads TGTGCAAGTCGCTTAGGCAAGACAGGCTACAATGAGCAGTTCTTC. It yields the protein CASRLGKTGYNEQFF.

Turning to this clonotype: Sequence at one end of the junction differs from germline and may be a read error. The gene calls are TRBV25-1 and TRBJ1-2, with D uncertain. The CDR3 sequence is 12 residues long. Germline V lookup: CDR1 MGHDK, CDR2 SYGVNS. CDR3 amino acids: CASSDHNYGYIF. CDR3 DNA: TGTGCCAGCAGTGACCACAACTATGGCTACATCTTC.

Comments on this clonotype: This may be a read error: a much more frequent sequence differs by one nucleotide. V and J are TRBV5-5 and TRBJ2-7; 11 bases fit TRBD2. This CDR3 is 15 amino acids long. Germline V gene lookup returns CDR1 SGHKS and CDR2 YYEKEE (reference sequence). The CDR3 sequence: CASSPGLAGGYEKYF. CDR3 DNA sequence: TGTGCCAGCAGCCCTGGCCTAGCGGGGGGCTACGAGAAGTACTTC.

Notes on this clonotype: The conserved closing phenylalanine or tryptophan is absent in this CDR3, likely reflecting a read error. This chain links TRBV11-2 with TRBJ2-7; 9 bases align to TRBD1. CDR3 length: 17 residues. Germline V gene lookup returns CDR1 SGHAT and CDR2 FQNNGV. V was pared by 5 bases and J by 3 bases, with 14 bases of the junction left unmatched. The CDR3: CASSIDQPGQGSYEQYY. The CDR3 DNA is TGTGCCAGCAGCATCGATCAGCCGGGACAGGGAAGCTACGAGCAGTACTAC.

On this clonotype itself: An end of the junction differs from the germline gene, which may be a read error. The gene calls are TRBV7-8 and TRBJ2-2, with D tentatively TRBD2 (5 bases). Germline-derived CDR1 and CDR2 are SGHVS and FQNEAQ. This CDR3 is 16 amino acids long. CDR3 amino acids: CASNLVRVANTGELFF. The CDR3 DNA is TGTGCCAGCAACTTAGTAAGGGTGGCGAACACCGGGGAGCTCTTTTTT.

Concerning this clonotype itself: The conserved phenylalanine or tryptophan is not found at the CDR3 terminus, so this likely reflects a read error. The rearrangement uses TRBV11-2 and TRBJ2-1; 13 nucleotides agree with TRBD2. Germline V lookup: CDR1 SGHAT, CDR2 FQNNGV. This CDR3 is built from 15 residues. The V segment lost 8 bases and the J segment 9 bases; nucleotides outside the gene matches: 10. The CDR3: CASGANRLAGGEQFL. In DNA form, the CDR3 reads TGTGCCAGCGGCGCCAACAGACTAGCGGGAGGTGAGCAGTTCCTC.

Comment on this clonotype: As the CDR3 is not closed by the conserved phenylalanine or tryptophan, this likely results from a read error. The chain links TRBV6-1 to TRBJ2-1; a weak D match, TRBD1 (6 bases). The CDR3 contains 15 residues. Germline-derived CDR1 and CDR2 are MNHNS and SASEGT. This CDR3 is CAISVRAGAGDEQFL. The CDR3 DNA sequence: TGTGCCATCAGTGTACGGGCAGGGGCAGGGGATGAGCAGTTCCTC.

This clonotype has just a few counts. CDR3 nucleotides: TGTGCCAGCAGCTCCCAGGGACCGCTGGACAATGAGCAGTTCTTC. Its translation: CASSSQGPLDNEQFF. This chain joins TRBV11-1 and TRBJ2-1; perhaps D is TRBD1 or TRBD2 (5 bases each). This CDR3 spans 15 amino acids. Looked up from germline, CDR1 is SGHAT and CDR2 is FQDESV (reference sequence). The ends were cut back, 4 bases at V and 5 bases at J, with 15 bases in the middle.

Points on this clonotype: Since a much larger clone is just one base distant, this may be a read error. The V gene is TRBV10-3, the J gene TRBJ2-7; 7 bases are a match to TRBD1. The germline V gene has CDR1 ENHRY and CDR2 SYGVKD. The CDR3 spans 15 residues. The CDR3 DNA follows: TGTGCCATCAGTGACCGGGACAGAAACTCCTACGTGCAGTACTTC. It is translated as CAISDRDRNSYVQYF.

In regard to this clonotype: It is likely a read error, because the conserved phenylalanine at the end of the CDR3 is missing. The V gene is TRBV28, the J gene TRBJ1-5; a possible D gene is TRBD1 (6 bases). V lost 9 bases to trimming and J lost 5 bases, with 20 bases between them. The CDR3 is 15 amino acids. The germline gives CDR1 MDHEN, CDR2 SYDVKM. The CDR3: CARRGMGTNDQPQHV. The CDR3 nucleotides read TGTGCCAGAAGGGGCATGGGGACAAACGATCAGCCCCAGCATGTT.

This clonotype was detected ten times or more. The V call is TRBV28, the J call TRBJ2-2; no firm D call. Germline V gene sequence: CDR1 MDHEN, CDR2 SYDVKM. Trimming stripped 5 bases from V and 7 bases from J, with 11 bases between. There are 13 residues in the CDR3. The CDR3 loop is CASSPNLGGELFF. In DNA, the CDR3 is TGTGCCAGCAGTCCCAACCTGGGCGGGGAGCTGTTTTTT. Variable domain in full (rest from reference TRBV28 and TRBJ2-2): DVKVTQSSRYLVKRTGEKVFLECVQDMDHENMFWYRQDPGLGLRLIYFSYDVKMKEKGDIPEGYSVSREKKERFSLILESASTNQTSMYLCASSPNLGGELFFGEGSRLTVL.

Concerning this clonotype itself: An end of the junction differs from the germline gene, which may be a read error. The chain recombines TRBV11-2 with TRBJ2-3; 7 bases map to TRBD2. The CDR3 has 18 amino acids. Germline assignment: CDR1 SGHAT and CDR2 FQNNGV. The CDR3 region is CASSLGPPSGLSIDTQYF. The DNA for the CDR3 is TGTGCCAGTAGCTTAGGACCCCCTAGCGGCCTCAGCATAGATACGCAGTATTTT.

A word on this clonotype: This CDR3 is missing its conserved last phenylalanine or tryptophan, likely due to a read error. The genes are TRBV30 and TRBJ2-1; D remains unclear. CDR3 size: 14 residues. With 2 bases removed from V and 4 bases from J, the gap between germline ends came to 12 bases. The germline V gene has CDR1 GTSNPN and CDR2 SVGIG (reference sequence). Here the CDR3 reads CAWSWFGKYNEQFL. The CDR3 nucleotides read TGTGCCTGGAGTTGGTTCGGCAAATACAATGAGCAGTTCCTC.

Worth noting for this clonotype: A much larger clone is a single base away; this may be a read error. V gene TRBV10-2 combines with J gene TRBJ2-3; 10 bases line up with TRBD2. CDR1 WSHSY and CDR2 SAAADI come from the germline V gene. With V trimmed by 6 bases and J by 3 bases, 3 bases remained unmatched. This CDR3 has 14 residues. The CDR3 DNA is TGCGCCAGCAGACTAGCGGGAAGGACAGATACGCAGTATTTT. The encoded protein is CASRLAGRTDTQYF.

This clonotype was recorded many times. This chain uses TRBV5-1 with TRBJ2-7, with TRBD1 matching 8 bases. The CDR3 covers 13 residues. V gave up 7 bases and J gave up 3 bases; unmatched junction bases: 6. Germline-derived CDR1 and CDR2 are SGHRS and YFSETQ. The CDR3 DNA follows: TGCGCCAGCTCGGACAGGGAAGGCTACGAGCAGTACTTC. It yields the protein CASSDREGYEQYF.

This clonotype is categorized as medium-sized. This chain uses TRBV12-3 or TRBV12-4 with TRBJ1-5; D gene uncertain. This CDR3 region has 12 residues. Trimming pared 5 bases from V and 8 bases from J, leaving 10 bases between. DNA for the CDR3: TGTGCCAGCAGTACCACTCGGGAGCCCCAGCATTTT. It yields the protein CASSTTREPQHF.

About this clonotype: At one end, the junction sequence differs from germline, possibly due to a read error. The chain carries TRBV4-1 and TRBJ2-2, with TRBD1 as a possible D gene (6 bases). Germline V gives CDR1 MGHRA, CDR2 YSYEKL. The CDR3 is 16 amino acids. CDR3 sequence: CASSPQGQTNTGEPFF. The CDR3 nucleotides are TGCGCTAGCAGCCCACAGGGTCAGACGAACACCGGGGAGCCGTTTTTT.

This clonotype has more than one count but fewer than ten. The chain links TRBV28 to TRBJ2-7; the D gene is possibly TRBD1 (7 bases). V lost 1 base and J lost 1, with 17 bases in between. The germline gives CDR1 MDHEN, CDR2 SYDVKM. This CDR3 has 17 amino acids. In DNA, the CDR3 is TGTGCCAGCAGTTTATTTTTCAGGGGGAGGAGATCCTACGAGCAGTACTTC. Translation: CASSLFFRGRRSYEQYF.

In the case of this clonotype: A much bigger clone sits one base away, suggesting this may be a read error. The rearrangement links TRBV6-2 or TRBV6-3 to TRBJ2-2; 9 bases line up with TRBD2. CDR1 is MNHEY and CDR2 is SVGEGT in the germline V gene. The CDR3 runs 15 residues. CDR3 coding DNA: TGTGTCAGCGGGGGGCCCCCTACGAACGCCGGGGAGCTGTTTTTT. The encoded protein is CVSGGPPTNAGELFF.

In regard to this clonotype: A much bigger clone sits one base away, suggesting this may be a read error. The chain carries TRBV4-2 and TRBJ2-1; 8 bases align to TRBD2. The CDR3 totals 16 residues. Germline V gene lookup returns CDR1 LGHNA and CDR2 YNFKEQ. CDR3 in amino acids: CASSQANSGIHNEHFF. As DNA, the CDR3 is TGTGCCAGCAGCCAAGCGAATAGCGGGATTCACAATGAGCACTTCTTC.

This rearrangement joins TRBV2 to TRBJ2-3, with 7 bases identical to TRBD2. The CDR3 runs 14 residues. V lost 8 bases, J lost 4 bases, and 9 bases stayed unmatched. Looked up from germline, CDR1 is SNHLY and CDR2 is FYNNEI. CDR3 region: CASGSGLVADTQYF. In nucleotides, the CDR3 is TGTGCCAGCGGGTCCGGACTAGTGGCAGATACGCAGTATTTT.

Comment on this clonotype: This clone may be a read error of a much larger clone one base away. The chain uses TRBV6-5 and TRBJ2-7, with 8 bases identical to TRBD1. The J call may be wrong; the DNA end is better matched by TRBJ2-1. The CDR3 runs to 16 residues. Germline-derived CDR1 and CDR2 are MNHEY and SVGAGI. CDR3 nucleotide sequence: TGTGCCAGCAGTAGTCCCAGACAGGGGATGGACTACGAGCAGTTCTTC. The encoded protein is CASSSPRQGMDYEQFF.

The chain carries TRBV20-1 and TRBJ1-2, with no clear D. The CDR3 has 9 residues. Germline V CDR1 and CDR2: DFQATT, SNEGSKA (reference sequence). V lost 1 base to trimming and J lost 7 bases, with 1 base between them. Written as DNA, the CDR3 is TGCAGTGCTAGAGCTGGCTACACCTTC. This translates into CSARAGYTF.

About this clonotype: Lacking the conserved final phenylalanine or tryptophan, this CDR3 likely reflects a read error. The V call is TRBV11-2, the J call TRBJ2-1, with 8 bases matching TRBD2. Looked up from germline, CDR1 is SGHAT and CDR2 is FQNNGV. After removal of 7 bases from V and 5 bases from J, the junction contained 7 bases not matched to a gene. This CDR3 has 14 amino acids. The CDR3 is CASTMREDDNEQFY. CDR3 DNA: TGTGCCAGCACTATGCGGGAGGACGACAATGAGCAGTTCTAC.

This clonotype was observed a few times. The gene calls are TRBV21-1 and TRBJ2-4; TRBD1, as called in the table, went unchecked against the DNA. TRBV21-1 is a known pseudogene. This CDR3 has 16 amino acids. The CDR3 here is CASSKERGCDKNIQYF. In nucleotides, the CDR3 is TGTGCCAGCAGCAAAGAAAGGGGTTGTGACAAAAACATTCAGTACTTC.